A selection of T cell receptor beta chains follows, all from one sample in a study of blood T cell repertoires in COVID-19. Using immunoSEQ multiplex PCR, the repertoire was profiled, and TCRdb retains in-frame clones only, with some absent. Seen here are approximately 300,000 clones, approximately 90% observed once, and the top ten hold about 10%. The sample comprised PBMCs or T cells enriched from blood (not recorded which). The receptors were sampled from a woman under 30 who had recovered from COVID-19. Both conserved end residues are part of each CDR3. The D gene is left open where the match is weak. Not every row has a clone size; where given, it reads once, few, many or a size class.

TRBJ1-2,NA,NA,TRBV2,CASSEGRGDFVDYGYTF,TGTGCCAGCAGTGAAGGCAGGGGTGATTTTGTTGACTATGGCTACACCTTC
TRBJ1-5,NA,NA,TRBV7-9,CASSMAGLDNQPQHF,TGTGCCAGCAGCATGGCGGGACTGGACAATCAGCCCCAGCATTTT
TRBJ2-1,NA,NA,TRBV15,CATSSMSGSYNEQFF,TGTGCCACCAGCAGCATGTCCGGCTCCTACAATGAGCAGTTCTTC
TRBJ1-5,NA,NA,TRBV10-3,CAISAEGGNQPQHF,TGTGCCATCAGTGCCGAAGGGGGAAATCAGCCCCAGCATTTT
TRBJ1-2,once,TRBD1,TRBV29-1,CSVVTGRNGYTF,TGCAGCGTTGTGACAGGGCGAAACGGCTACACCTTC
TRBJ1-2,NA,NA,TRBV28,CATGDYGYTF,TGTGCAACCGGGGACTATGGCTACACCTTC
TRBJ2-1,NA,TRBD2,TRBV19,CASGRETKQFF,TGTGCTAGCGGGAGGGAAACTAAGCAGTTCTTC
TRBJ2-1,NA,TRBD2,TRBV18,CASSPPSLAGGTTFF,TGTGCCAGCTCACCACCTAGTCTAGCGGGAGGGACAACGTTCTTC
TRBJ2-1,NA,TRBD2,TRBV29-1,CSVYGTSGDNEQFF,TGCAGCGTTTACGGGACTAGCGGCGACAATGAGCAGTTCTTC
TRBJ1-4,NA,NA,TRBV18,CASSPDSSNEKLFF,TGTGCCAGCTCACCGGACAGCTCTAATGAAAAACTGTTTTTT
TRBJ2-5,NA,TRBD2,TRBV19,CASSMGLGSGRVVQETQYF,TGTGCCAGTAGTATGGGATTGGGAAGTGGGAGGGTGGTCCAAGAGACCCAGTACTTC
TRBJ2-1,NA,TRBD2,TRBV9,CASSVVGGAFYNEQFF,TGTGCCAGCAGCGTAGTCGGGGGGGCTTTCTACAATGAGCAGTTCTTC
TRBJ2-2,NA,TRBD1,TRBV9,CASSVQGAQTGELFF,TGTGCCAGCAGCGTTCAGGGGGCGCAAACCGGGGAGCTGTTTTTT
TRBJ1-5,NA,NA,TRBV6-1,CASSEQDSNQPQHF,TGTGCCAGCAGTGAACAGGATAGCAATCAGCCCCAGCATTTT
TRBJ1-1,NA,TRBD1,TRBV6-6,CASSSPPDRVGAFF,TGTGCCAGCAGTTCGCCACCTGACAGGGTTGGAGCTTTCTTT
TRBJ1-6,NA,TRBD1,TRBV19,CASGQEDSPLHF,TGTGCCAGCGGACAGGAGGATTCACCCCTCCACTTT
TRBJ2-1,NA,NA,TRBV5-1,CASSTGVADGNEQFF,TGCGCCAGCAGTACGGGAGTAGCAGATGGCAATGAGCAGTTCTTC
TRBJ2-5,NA,TRBD2,TRBV5-4,CASSLRRTSGGRQETQYF,TGTGCCAGCAGCTTGCGCCGAACTAGCGGGGGTCGTCAAGAGACCCAGTACTTC
TRBJ2-2,once,TRBD2,TRBV2,CASSEGGGNTGELFF,TGTGCCAGCAGTGAAGGGGGGGGAAACACCGGGGAGCTGTTTTTT
TRBJ2-1,NA,NA,TRBV19,CASSLSSGSHNEQFF,TGTGCCAGTAGTCTGAGTTCCGGTTCCCACAATGAGCAGTTCTTC
TRBJ2-1,NA,TRBD1,TRBV9,CASSVRDRGRNEQFF,TGTGCCAGCAGCGTCCGGGACAGGGGACGGAATGAGCAGTTCTTC
TRBJ2-2,NA,TRBD2,TRBV11-3,CASSSAGLAAGELFF,TGTGCCAGCAGCTCGGCGGGACTAGCGGCCGGGGAGCTGTTTTTT
TRBJ2-2,NA,TRBD2,TRBV27,CASRGGAYTGELFF,TGTGCCAGCCGCGGGGGGGCCTACACCGGGGAGCTGTTTTTT
TRBJ1-2,NA,NA,TRBV2,CASKGGIYGYTF,TGTGCCAGCAAGGGAGGGATCTATGGCTACACCTTC
TRBJ1-2,NA,NA,TRBV7-9,CASSLGQYTYGYTF,TGTGCCAGCAGCTTAGGACAGTACACCTATGGCTACACCTTC
TRBJ2-7,NA,NA,TRBV4-1,CASSQEGPIRKQYF,TGCGCCAGCAGCCAAGAGGGGCCCATCCGGAAGCAGTACTTC
TRBJ2-6,NA,NA,TRBV7-9,CASSLAAGFSGANVLTF,TGTGCCAGCAGCTTAGCAGCGGGTTTCTCTGGGGCCAACGTCCTGACTTTC
TRBJ1-2,once,NA,TRBV20-1,CSASGGLDSSYGYTF,TGCAGTGCTAGTGGAGGTCTTGACTCCAGTTATGGCTACACCTTC
TRBJ1-3,NA,NA,TRBV11-2,CASSLEAARGTSGNTIYF,TGTGCCAGCAGCTTAGAAGCTGCCAGGGGCACCTCTGGAAACACCATATATTTT
TRBJ2-5,few,NA,TRBV21-1,CASSKGASGETQYF,TGTGCCAGCAGCAAAGGTGCCTCGGGGGAGACCCAGTACTTC
TRBJ2-3,NA,NA,TRBV6-5,CASSYSGGAPLATQYF,TGTGCCAGCAGTTACTCAGGGGGGGCCCCCCTAGCTACGCAGTATTTT
TRBJ2-6,NA,NA,TRBV18,CASSFSGDSGANVLTF,TGTGCCAGCTCATTCTCAGGGGACTCTGGGGCCAACGTCCTGACTTTC
TRBJ2-7,NA,TRBD1,TRBV6-5,CATNRDREHEQYF,TGTGCCACCAACCGGGACAGGGAACACGAGCAGTACTTC
TRBJ1-6,once,NA,TRBV30,CAWRVPVSSPLHF,TGTGCCTGGAGAGTACCAGTCAGTTCACCCCTCCACTTT
TRBJ1-4,NA,TRBD1,TRBV28,CASSSTGQGPEKLFF,TGTGCCAGCAGTTCAACCGGACAGGGACCTGAAAAACTGTTTTTT
TRBJ1-2,once,TRBD1,TRBV7-6,CASSSPGQVGGGYTF,TGTGCCAGCAGCTCACCGGGACAGGTGGGAGGGGGCTACACCTTC
TRBJ2-3,NA,TRBD1,TRBV2,CAELGDRATDTQYF,TGTGCCGAGTTGGGGGACAGGGCCACAGATACGCAGTATTTT
TRBJ2-3,few,TRBD2,TRBV2,CASALAGYSDTQYF,TGTGCCAGCGCGCTAGCGGGATATTCAGATACGCAGTATTTT
TRBJ2-2,NA,NA,TRBV5-1,CASSPGHSGGTGELFF,TGCGCCAGCAGCCCAGGACATAGCGGAGGCACCGGGGAGCTGTTTTTT
TRBJ2-2,NA,TRBD2,TRBV6-1,CASSELRAGLGLSGELFF,TGTGCCAGCAGTGAGTTACGGGCCGGACTAGGTTTATCCGGGGAGCTGTTTTTT
TRBJ2-1,NA,NA,TRBV10-2,CASSEWRARHNEQFF,TGCGCCAGCAGTGAGTGGAGGGCGAGACACAATGAGCAGTTCTTC
TRBJ2-2,NA,TRBD1,TRBV9,CASSVTGDRGTGELFF,TGTGCCAGCAGCGTAACAGGGGACAGGGGGACCGGGGAGCTGTTTTTT
TRBJ1-1,NA,NA,TRBV19,CASSMRVKVNTEAFF,TGTGCCAGTAGTATGAGGGTTAAAGTTAACACTGAAGCTTTCTTT
TRBJ2-1,NA,TRBD2,TRBV7-8,CASSLDQAPISGRSNEQFF,TGTGCCAGCAGCTTAGACCAGGCCCCCATTAGCGGGAGAAGCAATGAGCAGTTCTTC
TRBJ2-7,many,NA,TRBV5-4,CASSFEGGHRYEQYF,TGTGCCAGCAGCTTTGAGGGTGGTCATCGGTACGAGCAGTACTTC